The 2 T cell receptor beta chains in this list originate from one sample, sequenced in a study of T-cell memory formation after mild COVID-19. TCRdb re-analysed the 5' RACE reads in MiXCR, keeping a single row per CDR3 protein. The data show around 210,000 distinct CDR3 sequences, with more than 8% seen just once and approximately 3.3% held by the top ten. Material for sequencing was PBMCs or a T cell subset sorted from them (not recorded which). These receptor sequences come from a man in his late teens or twenties who had mild COVID-19 (a few samples of this study predate the infection). Cell type and time point are not known.

This clonotype was seen only a few times. This chain connects TRBV9 to TRBJ2-1; D may correspond to TRBD1 or TRBD2 (6 bases each). Germline V gene data show CDR1 as SGDLS and CDR2 as YYNGEE. V lost 3 bases and J lost 7, with 17 bases in between. The CDR3 contains 15 residues. This CDR3 reads CASSEILGGPNEQFF. The CDR3 coding sequence is TGTGCCAGCAGCGAGATCCTGGGGGGCCCTAATGAGCAGTTCTTC.

The genes are TRBV4-3 and TRBJ2-7; 8 bases fit TRBD1. Germline lookup yields CDR1 LGHNA and CDR2 YSLEER. The V and J ends lost 0 bases and 5 bases, in that order; junction bases with no gene match: 6. This CDR3 region has 15 residues. The CDR3 DNA reads TGCGCCAGCAGCCAAGATTCCAGGGGGCTGGACGAGCAGTACTTC. This encodes CASSQDSRGLDEQYF.